The text below deals with one T cell receptor (beta chain). This clone was seen a single time. Its binding antigen is unknown. One base away there is no much larger clone; base qualities are not given. This entry belongs to a study of cytomegalovirus exposure and HLA in healthy donors (TCRdb year 2017). Study-wide context: According to an earlier analysis of a few hundred of the donors, about 179 million T cells yielded 95 million to 140 million unique TCR beta sequences and about 300 Gb of sequence data. Rather than using new phenotypic data, the later analysis identified candidate immune exposures from TCR beta sequences and from how often those sequences occurred across donors. Roughly 5 DR-DQ haplotypes were handled as single units for association and clustering, since linkage in the cohort was strong. An earlier analysis of several hundred of the donors applied high-throughput TCR beta sequencing to assess whether each TCR beta V gene segment acted as functional or pseudogenic. To predict cytomegalovirus infection status, the study combined high-throughput TCR immunosequencing, statistical association of individual TCRs with disease status, and machine learning. The study aimed to test whether signatures of past pathogen exposure could be identified by cataloging public T cell receptors. All discovery cohort repertoires had been generated using a single sequencing platform. Among 398 genotyped donors of the cohort, an average of approximately 240,000 unique TCR beta nucleotide sequences was sequenced per donor, of which 15% to 20% were non-productive. Donor age, sex, ethnicity and CMV serostatus were compiled alongside the repertoire data. Along with the roughly 610-subject first cohort, a separate validation cohort of 120 different subjects was used. HLA typing covered class I and class II loci at four-digit resolution. Typing coverage differed by locus: A, B, C, DRB1 and DQB1 were typed in about 620-630 donors, DQA1 in roughly 500, DPA1 in some 600, and DPB1 in 472. Approximately 300 gigabases of sequencing data and tens of millions of unique TCR sequences were included in an early release covering roughly 600 HLA-typed donors. To study patterns of TCR occurrence, a later analysis re-analyzed previously published TCR beta repertoires from under 750 donors and added high-resolution HLA genotyping. The T cell repertoires of under 700 subjects were profiled by immunosequencing and related to cytomegalovirus serostatus. Of the 398 genotyped donors, approximately 83% fell in the genetic ancestry cluster associated with self-reported Caucasian donors. A later genetic analysis took genome-wide SNP genotypes for 398 of the 666 donors and used that subset as a discovery cohort.

Paper-wide results and their limitations: A few of the identified cytomegalovirus-associated TCR beta chains were confirmed in vitro to be specific for cytomegalovirus antigens. A later genetic analysis reported fewer N-insertions in productive TCRs among donors in an Asian-associated ancestry cluster than the roughly 670-donor mean. At a false discovery rate of 0.05, a later analysis linked roughly 17,000 TCR beta sequences to specific HLA alleles. The sequencing pipeline was judged likely to have produced a cluster of highly shared sequence variants as a technical artifact. A later analysis found that most CMV-associated TCR beta chains appeared HLA-restricted, with HLA associations seemingly driven largely by CMV exposure. Several of the top co-occurrence clusters appeared to be linked to parvovirus B19, influenza, CMV and Epstein-Barr virus, according to a later analysis. Because the 87-base-pair reads could not distinguish some IMGT-functional V segments, including TRBV6-2 and TRBV6-3, those segments were excluded. While some public TCRs were present in many individuals, most TCR sequences turned up only very rarely across donors. In the study, around 150 TCR beta chains were listed as associated with cytomegalovirus. An association between a missense DCLRE1C variant and V-gene and J-gene trimming of TCR beta chains was found in a later genetic analysis and replicated in an independent cohort. Compared with equally common non-associated chains, HLA-associated TCR beta chains in a later analysis were more clonally expanded and had lower generation probabilities. A further reported finding was that TCR beta sequences accurately predicted the HLA-A and HLA-B alleles for most subjects in the first cohort. Presence/absence analyses assumed roughly uniform sequencing depth across donors, an assumption that may not hold. Immune exposure information for the cohort was limited to CMV serostatus. Because some donors lacked HLA typing at each locus, the association tests relied only on the typed subset. In a later analysis, TCR association rates were found to vary across HLA loci, with the most associated TCRs seen for DRB1 alleles and the fewest for HLA-C alleles. An earlier analysis of around 540 of the donors showed that most TCR beta V segments appeared in productive rearrangements either about 87% or about 30% of the time, which broadly matched IMGT annotations. In this cohort, only TCR beta chains were sequenced, and detectable features were limited by the absence of alpha or paired-chain data. The authors suggested that the approach could potentially be generalized to other disease states and immunological phenotypes. Because counts were too low, under 20 rarely observed V segments, including chromosome 9 orphons, were left out of the earlier analysis of some 640 of the donors. In both the original and validation cohorts, the classifier was reported to diagnose cytomegalovirus status with high specificity and sensitivity. Correlated functional status among segregating V segments might be attributable to linkage disequilibrium, but an unknown experimental factor could not be ruled out. Assigning TCR associations to individual alleles was difficult when HLA alleles, especially DR and DQ, strongly co-occurred.

The cohort comprised 670 or so healthy bone marrow donors. All cohort members were sampled while nominally healthy, although unrecorded immune exposures were likely present. The donor tested CMV seropositive, placing the donor among the 250 to 300 seropositive members of the cohort. A peripheral blood sample was provided by each donor, and peripheral blood mononuclear cells were used for TCR beta sequencing. The Qiagen DNeasy Blood Extraction Kit was used to extract genomic DNA from the blood cell samples. The CDR3 spans 13 residues, from the cysteine through the phenylalanine. Solely the CDR3 DNA is kept, with 39 bases framed from the first base. Between the V and J ends, shortened by 8 bases and 4 bases respectively, the junction contains 14 bases. Sequences MNHEY (CDR1) and SVGAGI (CDR2) are obtained from the germline V gene. Libraries were prepared through the immunoSEQ multiplex PCR assay. For the multiplex PCR, a mixture combining 60 forward primers for TCR Vbeta segments and 13 reverse primers for TCR Jbeta segments was used. The CDR3 region of rearranged TCR beta genes was amplified from genomic DNA with a multiplex PCR assay. The amplified TCR beta libraries were sequenced on the Illumina HiSeq System as 87-base-pair reads. In the source study's methods: Across the 500 to 850 repertoires, a later analysis counted tens of millions of unique TCR beta chains, roughly 11 million of which were shared by at least two donors. Raw reads were error-corrected and collapsed into unique sequences with a nearest-neighbor algorithm that merged closely related sequences to remove PCR and sequencing errors. Alignment of CDR3 sequences to IMGT reference sequences was used to assign V, D and J gene segments. For a sequence to be retained, a match of at least six nucleotides to both a V gene segment and a J gene segment was required. A rearrangement counted as productive if the CDR3 had no stop codons and remained in frame with V and J, and every other rearrangement counted as non-productive. Following IMGT convention, CDR3 was defined as the stretch from the second conserved V-encoded cysteine to the conserved J-encoded phenylalanine. In an earlier analysis of around 600 of the donors, sequences lacking an unambiguous match to a single V gene segment were excluded. An earlier analysis of approximately 590 of the donors classified V segments as functional when productive rearrangements were above 56.7% and as segregating when the standard deviation between donors was above 5%. A statistical classification framework was developed to diagnose cytomegalovirus status using the catalog of TCR beta chain sequences. A later analysis assigned V and J genes by comparing TCR nucleotide sequences with IMGT/GENE-DB human TR gene sequences. Using the TCRdist pipeline, a later analysis assigned CDR3 sequences along with most-parsimonious VDJ recombination scenarios. In a later analysis, each TCR beta chain was defined by its CDR3 amino acid sequence together with its V-gene family, and reads without a unique V-gene family were excluded. To address suspected cross-contamination and a sequencing artifact, a later analysis removed some 620 highly shared, low-generation-probability nucleotide sequences. In a later analysis, a clonal expansion index was calculated for each public chain from normalized within-repertoire ranks of inferred template counts. In a later analysis, generation probabilities were computed with a VDJ recombination model fitted to out-of-frame rearrangements, and the resulting probabilities were checked against IGoR. In a later analysis, hypergeometric tests were used to score TCR-TCR, TCR-HLA and TCR-CMV co-occurrence, with a repertoire-size bias correction applied to TCR pairs. In a later analysis, false discovery rates were estimated by permuting HLA or CMV assignments 20 times. In a later analysis, co-occurring TCRs were grouped with DBSCAN, and TCRdist sequence similarity was added when clustering was performed within HLA-allele-positive subsets. For co-occurrence clustering, repertoires with fewer than 30,000 or more than 120,000 public chains were excluded, along with roughly 5 repertoires with anomalous nucleotide sharing. TCRdb took this table from immuneACCESS and kept in-frame rearrangements with V and J called. Such tables lack part of the clones; where checked against another copy, unresolved V genes explain under half of the gap, and the rest is unexplained. Clone size and V and J calls were adopted from that table, with D and trimming inferred from the DNA. The sample records 150,000 to 200,000 clones, about 82% of which are singletons. The ten largest clones represent 1% of the sample.

Here the chain combines TRBV6-5 and TRBJ1-2; a tentative D match to TRBD1 spans 6 bases. The sample was PBMCs. This sequence originates from a woman in her 50s in good health and CMV-seropositive. The DNA sequence is TGTGCCAGCGTAGGGGGGGGAGGCTATGGCTACACCTTC. It translates to CASVGGGGYGYTF.